Listed here are 14 T cell receptor beta chains from one sample, sequenced in a study of cytomegalovirus exposure and HLA in healthy donors (dated by TCRdb to about 2017). Library construction relied on the immunoSEQ multiplex PCR assay. For the multiplex PCR, a mixture combining 60 forward primers for TCR Vbeta segments and 13 reverse primers for TCR Jbeta segments was used. This is the immuneACCESS table as TCRdb keeps it, with only in-frame sequences that have V and J called. A part of the clones is gone; compared with another copy, unresolved V genes explain less than half, and the rest is unexplained. The sample records about 84,000 clones, more than 50% of which are singletons. 15% of the sample lies in the top ten. The sequencing input was PBMCs. These receptors originate from a woman aged 40 to 50 in good health and CMV-seropositive.

This rearrangement joins TRBV7-8 to TRBJ2-7; 8 bases are shared with TRBD1. The V and J ends lost 4 bases and 3 bases, in that order; junction bases with no gene match: 5. Germline assignment: CDR1 SGHVS and CDR2 FQNEAQ. The CDR3 covers 14 residues. CDR3 sequence (DNA): TGTGCCAGCAGCTCTGGGACAGGTATCTACGAGCAGTACTTC. Translated, it gives CASSSGTGIYEQYF.

There are a few counts of this clone. The J gene is TRBJ1-1, the V gene TRBV5-1; D gene uncertain. This CDR3 has 14 residues. Trimming removed 5 bases at V and 0 bases at J, with 11 bases between. Germline values: CDR1 SGHRS, CDR2 YFSETQ. CDR3 in amino acids: CASSRAGMNTEAFF. The CDR3 bases are TGCGCCAGCAGTAGGGCGGGCATGAACACTGAAGCTTTCTTT.

The chain links TRBV6-5 to TRBJ2-7; 7 bases agree with TRBD1. Looked up from germline, CDR1 is MNHEY and CDR2 is SVGAGI. This CDR3 has 14 residues. Trimming removed 2 bases from V and 6 bases from J; junction bases left unmatched: 7. In DNA, the CDR3 is TGTGCCAGCAGTTACAACAGGGGCAGGTTCGAGCAGTACTTC. Encoded protein: CASSYNRGRFEQYF.

The V gene is TRBV5-3, the J gene TRBJ2-2; maybe TRBD2 (6 bases). TRBV5-3 is marked as an open reading frame, function uncertain. Trimming took off 2 bases at V and 5 bases at J, with 19 bases between the two ends. This CDR3 comprises 17 residues. The CDR3: CARSFRPDAGWTGELFF. The DNA of the CDR3 is TGTGCCAGAAGCTTTCGACCCGATGCGGGATGGACCGGGGAGCTGTTTTTT.

A few counts support this clone. The chain employs TRBV15 and TRBJ1-1; 7 bases align to TRBD1. Germline V gene sequence: CDR1 LNHNV, CDR2 YYDKDF (reference sequence). The CDR3 is 14 amino acids. Losses at the gene ends were 5 bases for V and 2 bases for J; bases not matched to a gene: 5. The CDR3, as DNA: TGTGCCACCAGCGGCAGGGGGGTCAACACTGAAGCTTTCTTT. Its protein product is CATSGRGVNTEAFF.

This clone was detected only a few times. The CDR3 bases are TGTGCCTGGAAACGCGGGGACGGGAACACTGAAGCTTTCTTT. This sequence encodes CAWKRGDGNTEAFF. V gene TRBV30 combines with J gene TRBJ1-1; D may be TRBD1 (5 bases). CDR1 is GTSNPN and CDR2 is SVGIG in the germline V gene (reference sequence). This CDR3 is 14 amino acids long. Trimming stripped 4 bases from V and 1 base from J, with 13 bases between.

The chain combines TRBV6-1 with TRBJ1-6, with 10 bases matching TRBD1. The V segment lost 4 bases and the J segment 11 bases; nucleotides outside the gene matches: 11. In germline, CDR1 is MNHNS, CDR2 SASEGT. The CDR3 is made up of 16 amino acids. The CDR3: CASSVGQGMGNPPLHF. CDR3 nucleotide sequence: TGTGCCAGCAGTGTGGGACAGGGGATGGGAAATCCACCCCTCCACTTT.

The V call is TRBV4-1, the J call TRBJ2-2; possible D gene TRBD1, 6 bases. This CDR3 has 16 amino acids. The V end lost 1 base, the J end lost 3 bases, and 12 bases lay between the germline ends. Germline-derived CDR1 and CDR2 are MGHRA and YSYEKL. The CDR3, as DNA: TGCGCCAGCAGCCAAGTGTGGGACACTTACACCGGGGAGCTGTTTTTT. It codes for CASSQVWDTYTGELFF.

The chain uses TRBV9 and TRBJ2-1; the match to TRBD2 covers 10 bases. Germline-derived CDR1 and CDR2 are SGDLS and YYNGEE. J gave up 9 bases and V 0 bases, and 9 bases lay outside the gene matches. This CDR3 contains 16 residues. The CDR3 loop reads CASSVEPAGGPGEQFF. DNA of the CDR3: TGTGCCAGCAGCGTAGAACCAGCGGGAGGGCCGGGTGAGCAGTTCTTC.

This chain links TRBV15 with TRBJ2-3, with 7 positions matching TRBD2. The V and J ends lost 7 bases and 1 base, in that order; junction bases with no gene match: 8. CDR1 is LNHNV and CDR2 is YYDKDF in the germline V gene (reference sequence). This CDR3 region has 15 residues. The CDR3 DNA reads TGTGCCACCACTCTGGGGCTAGCGGGCACAGATACGCAGTATTTT. Translating it yields CATTLGLAGTDTQYF.

The rearrangement joins TRBV28 to TRBJ1-2, with D perhaps matching TRBD1 (6 bases). This CDR3 contains 12 residues. Trimming took off 2 bases at V and 8 bases at J, with 9 bases between the two ends. Germline V gene sequence: CDR1 MDHEN, CDR2 SYDVKM. The CDR3 spells CASSLRTEGYTF. CDR3 nucleotides: TGTGCCAGCAGTTTACGGACAGAAGGCTACACCTTC.

The rearrangement links TRBV28 to TRBJ2-7, with 7 positions matching TRBD2. The V gene end was trimmed by 8 bases and the J gene end by 4 bases; junction bases not matched to a gene: 8. Germline CDR1 and CDR2: MDHEN and SYDVKM. The CDR3 extends over 13 amino acids. The CDR3 coding sequence is TGTGCCAGCCGAGGGCGGGGGTTTTACGAGCAGTACTTC. Translating it yields CASRGRGFYEQYF.

V is TRBV6-5 and J is TRBJ2-6; D gene uncertain. Between the trimmed V and J ends, which lost 6 bases and 4 bases, there was a span of 10 bases. This CDR3 is 14 amino acids long. CDR1 MNHEY and CDR2 SVGAGI come from the germline V gene. The CDR3 region is CASSRFQGANVLTF. CDR3 coding DNA: TGTGCCAGCAGCCGATTTCAGGGGGCCAACGTCCTGACTTTC.

In its sample, this clone was seen a few times. The chain recombines TRBV5-3 with TRBJ2-3; 7 bases are shared with TRBD2. TRBV5-3 is noted as an ORF with a role that remains uncertain. The junction had 10 bases not matched to a gene; V was cut back by 4 bases and J by 5 bases. CDR3 length: 15 amino acids. CDR3 sequence reads: CARSPGRGVVDTQYF. CDR3 DNA sequence: TGTGCCAGAAGCCCTGGACGGGGGGTAGTAGATACGCAGTATTTT.